This T cell receptor (beta chain) appears in the sequencing data of a study of shared clonotypes between healthy human individuals. Only CD45RO-negative cells positively selected for CCR7 counted as naive CD8 cells, so terminally differentiated effector memory CD45RA+ cells were excluded. Repertoires were generated with immunoSEQ multiplex PCR, while TCRdb's copy carries only in-frame clones and drops some. There are millions of clones in the sample; 85% to 95% occur only once, and more than 1.5% lies in the top ten. The CDR3 length is 15 residues. CDR1 SGHAT and CDR2 FQNNGV come from the germline V gene. With 3 bases clipped from V and 3 bases from J, the junction kept 7 bases outside the gene matches.

The sequence was collected from a man between 18 and 35 years old in good health. Some clones in this sample may be carry-over from other donors' samples. V gene TRBV11-2 combines with J gene TRBJ1-2; 7 positions agree with TRBD1. The specimen was naive CD8+ T cells from PBMCs. This chain's CDR3 is CASSFGGGGYYGYTF. The CDR3 DNA sequence: TGTGCCAGCAGCTTTGGTGGAGGGGGCTACTATGGCTACACCTTC.